Listed below are T cell receptor beta chains from one sample, sequenced in a study of cytomegalovirus exposure and HLA in healthy donors. Measured with immunoSEQ multiplex PCR; TCRdb has only the in-frame clones, and not every one. The sample has more than 15,000 clones; 75% are singletons. Material: PBMCs. These receptors originate from a man between 18 and 29 years old in good health and CMV-seronegative. Both conserved end residues are part of each CDR3. The D gene is left open where the match is weak. A clone size is listed for some rows: how often the clone was seen (once, few, many), or a class if it is expanded.

j_gene | d_gene | abundance | v_gene | CDR3nt | CDR3aa
TRBJ1-2 | TRBD1 | . | TRBV30 | TGTGCCTGGAGTCTTCGGGACAGTAACTATGGCTACACCTTC | CAWSLRDSNYGYTF
TRBJ1-4 | . | . | TRBV2 | TGTGCCAGCAGTGCCAACCCTGAGCTTGAAAAACTGTTTTTT | CASSANPELEKLFF
TRBJ1-1 | . | . | TRBV30 | TGTGCCTGGAGTGTGTGGGGCCTGAACACTGAAGCTTTCTTT | CAWSVWGLNTEAFF
TRBJ2-1 | TRBD2 | . | TRBV5-1 | TGCGCCAGCAATAGCGGGGGGGCCCAAGGGTCCAATGAGCAGTTCTTC | CASNSGGAQGSNEQFF
TRBJ1-2 | TRBD1 | . | TRBV10-3 | TGTGCCATCAGACCGGGACAGGGGGCGGTTGGCTACACCTTC | CAIRPGQGAVGYTF
TRBJ1-2 | . | . | TRBV30 | TGTGCCTGGACCACGGGACTAGGGGCTCATGGCTACACCTTC | CAWTTGLGAHGYTF
TRBJ1-1 | . | . | TRBV6-5 | TGTGCCAGCAGTTACTCAAAGGGGGAAGCTTTCTTT | CASSYSKGEAFF
TRBJ2-7 | TRBD2 | . | TRBV29-1 | TGCAGCGGAACTAGCGGGGCAAACGAGCAGTACTTC | CSGTSGANEQYF
TRBJ1-1 | TRBD1 | . | TRBV29-1 | TGCAGCGTCCAGGGGGGCTTGAACACTGAAGCTTTCTTT | CSVQGGLNTEAFF
TRBJ1-1 | . | . | TRBV25-1 | TGTGCCAGCAGTACCACTGGTTCTAACGCTTTCTTT | CASSTTGSNAFF
TRBJ1-1 | . | . | TRBV30 | TGTGCCTGGAGCTCCTGGGGGGATGGAAAGAACACTGAAGCTTTCTTT | CAWSSWGDGKNTEAFF
TRBJ2-7 | . | . | TRBV5-1 | TGCGCCAGCAGCTTGGCCACAGGGCTGGGCGAGCAGTACTTC | CASSLATGLGEQYF
TRBJ2-1 | TRBD2 | . | TRBV27 | TGTGCCAGCAGCATCGGGAGGGCCTCTGAGCAGTTCTTC | CASSIGRASEQFF
TRBJ2-7 | . | . | TRBV5-1 | TGCGCCAGCCGTGAGGGGGAGATCTCCTACGAGCAGTACTTC | CASREGEISYEQYF
TRBJ2-7 | . | few | TRBV10-2 | TGCGCCAGCAAGGGAAGGTTAACTGACAGATACTACGAGCAGTACTTC | CASKGRLTDRYYEQYF
TRBJ2-1 | . | . | TRBV29-1 | TGCAGCGTGCACCAGGGGGGTGAGCAGTTCTTC | CSVHQGGEQFF
TRBJ2-3 | TRBD2 | . | TRBV6-5 | TGTGCCAGCAGCGGGGGGTTTTACACAGATACGCAGTATTTT | CASSGGFYTDTQYF
TRBJ1-4 | TRBD1 | . | TRBV7-9 | TGTGCCAGCAGCTCGGACAGGGGCCATGAAAAACTGTTTTTT | CASSSDRGHEKLFF
TRBJ1-2 | . | . | TRBV5-4 | TGTGCCAGCCAAGGCATGGCGGGGCGGGACTTTAGCTACACCTTC | CASQGMAGRDFSYTF
TRBJ1-2 | . | few | TRBV5-6 | TGTGCCAGCAGCCCGATGGGAGGTTATGGCTACACCTTC | CASSPMGGYGYTF
TRBJ1-1 | . | . | TRBV6-1 | TGTGCCAGCAGCCAGGGGACTGAAGCTTTCTTT | CASSQGTEAFF
TRBJ1-5 | TRBD1 | few | TRBV5-1 | TGCGCCAGCAGCTTGGGACAGGGTGACAATCAGCCCCAGCATTTT | CASSLGQGDNQPQHF
TRBJ2-3 | TRBD2 | . | TRBV6-1 | TGTGCCAGCAGTGGAGGGGGACTAGCGGGAGCAGATACGCAGTATTTT | CASSGGGLAGADTQYF
TRBJ1-5 | TRBD1 | . | TRBV30 | TGTGCCTGGAGTGTTGGGACAGTTAGCAATCAGCCCCAGCATTTT | CAWSVGTVSNQPQHF
TRBJ1-1 | . | . | TRBV29-1 | TGCAGCGTTGAGGCGGAGAACACTGAAGCTTTCTTT | CSVEAENTEAFF